The present TCR beta chain was sequenced within a study of siplizumab effects on memory and regulatory T cells. This table comes from immunoSEQ multiplex PCR, and its TCRdb copy is limited to in-frame clones, with some not included. The sample yields 70,000 to 95,000 clones, 90% to 95% seen once. Worth noting for this clone: The antigen is undetermined.

The CDR3 is made up of 14 amino acids. Germline V gene sequence: CDR1 MGHRA, CDR2 YSYEKL. The V gene end was trimmed by 4 bases and the J gene end by 11 bases; junction bases not matched to a gene: 12. Overall study findings and caveats: The study did not confirm that proliferating Tregs from siplizumab cultures were suppressive.

Sequencing was done on a sample of CD8+ T cells sorted from blood. The rearrangement uses TRBV4-1 and TRBJ1-1, with 8 bases lining up with TRBD1. The receptor was derived from a human donor in good health. CDR3 nucleotides: TGCGCCAGCAGCCCAGGACAGGGCCCTATGGAGGCTTTCTTT. Its protein product is CASSPGQGPMEAFF.